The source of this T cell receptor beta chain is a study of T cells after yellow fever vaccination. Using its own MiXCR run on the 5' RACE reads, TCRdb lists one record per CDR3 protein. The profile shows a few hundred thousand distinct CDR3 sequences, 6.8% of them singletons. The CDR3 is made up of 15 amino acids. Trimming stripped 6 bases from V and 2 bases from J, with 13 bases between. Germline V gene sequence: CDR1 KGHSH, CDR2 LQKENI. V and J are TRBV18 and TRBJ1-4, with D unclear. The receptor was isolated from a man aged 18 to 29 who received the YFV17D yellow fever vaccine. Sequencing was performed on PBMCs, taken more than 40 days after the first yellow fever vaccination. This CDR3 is CASSLRTVTNEKLFF. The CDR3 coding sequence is TGTGCCAGCTCCCTACGGACGGTTACTAATGAAAAACTGTTTTTT. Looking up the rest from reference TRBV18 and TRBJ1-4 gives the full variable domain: NAGVMQNPRHLVRRRGQEARLRCSPMKGHSHVYWYRQLPEEGLKFMVYLQKENIIDESGMPKERFSAEFPKEGPSILRIQQVVRGDSAAYFCASSLRTVTNEKLFFGSGTQLSVL.